This TCR beta chain originates from a study of PD-L1 blockade in urothelial cancer. About the research overall: Patients started atezolizumab around 2014, 1,200 mg intravenously every 3 weeks. Across blood samples, T cells had a median count of around 150,000.

In germline, CDR1 is SEHNR, CDR2 FQNEAQ (reference sequence). The CDR3 consists of 13 residues. V was cut by 3 bases and J by 8 bases, with 13 bases left in between. The method was immunoSEQ multiplex PCR; TCRdb's version includes in-frame clones alone and lacks a portion of them. The sample contains some 31,000 clones, about 79% of which appear only once. The time point here: peripheral blood 6 weeks after treatment start. The sequence was obtained from a man aged 65 to 79 with urothelial cancer. Source: PBMCs, taken around atezolizumab (anti-PD-L1) treatment. The chain links TRBV7-9 to TRBJ1-2; D may be TRBD1 (6 bases). CDR3 DNA sequence: TGTGCCAGCAGCTTCAGGGGCACCGGGGGCTACACCTTC. Protein: CASSFRGTGGYTF.